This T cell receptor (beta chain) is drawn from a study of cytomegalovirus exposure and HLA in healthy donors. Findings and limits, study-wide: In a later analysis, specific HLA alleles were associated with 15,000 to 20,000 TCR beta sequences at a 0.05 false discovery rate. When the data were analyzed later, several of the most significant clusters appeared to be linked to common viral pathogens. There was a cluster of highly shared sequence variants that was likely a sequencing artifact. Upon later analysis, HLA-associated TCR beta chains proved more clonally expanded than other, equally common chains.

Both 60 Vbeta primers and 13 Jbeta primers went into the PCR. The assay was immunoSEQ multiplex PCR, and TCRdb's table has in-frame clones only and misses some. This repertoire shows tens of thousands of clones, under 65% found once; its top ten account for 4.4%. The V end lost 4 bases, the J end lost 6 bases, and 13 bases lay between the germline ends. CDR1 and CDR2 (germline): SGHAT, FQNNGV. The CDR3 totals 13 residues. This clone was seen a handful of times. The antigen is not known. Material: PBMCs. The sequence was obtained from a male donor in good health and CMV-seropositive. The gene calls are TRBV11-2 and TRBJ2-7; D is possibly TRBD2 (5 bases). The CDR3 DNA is TGTGCCAGCAGCTCAATTATAGGAGGCGAGCAGTACTTC. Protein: CASSSIIGGEQYF.